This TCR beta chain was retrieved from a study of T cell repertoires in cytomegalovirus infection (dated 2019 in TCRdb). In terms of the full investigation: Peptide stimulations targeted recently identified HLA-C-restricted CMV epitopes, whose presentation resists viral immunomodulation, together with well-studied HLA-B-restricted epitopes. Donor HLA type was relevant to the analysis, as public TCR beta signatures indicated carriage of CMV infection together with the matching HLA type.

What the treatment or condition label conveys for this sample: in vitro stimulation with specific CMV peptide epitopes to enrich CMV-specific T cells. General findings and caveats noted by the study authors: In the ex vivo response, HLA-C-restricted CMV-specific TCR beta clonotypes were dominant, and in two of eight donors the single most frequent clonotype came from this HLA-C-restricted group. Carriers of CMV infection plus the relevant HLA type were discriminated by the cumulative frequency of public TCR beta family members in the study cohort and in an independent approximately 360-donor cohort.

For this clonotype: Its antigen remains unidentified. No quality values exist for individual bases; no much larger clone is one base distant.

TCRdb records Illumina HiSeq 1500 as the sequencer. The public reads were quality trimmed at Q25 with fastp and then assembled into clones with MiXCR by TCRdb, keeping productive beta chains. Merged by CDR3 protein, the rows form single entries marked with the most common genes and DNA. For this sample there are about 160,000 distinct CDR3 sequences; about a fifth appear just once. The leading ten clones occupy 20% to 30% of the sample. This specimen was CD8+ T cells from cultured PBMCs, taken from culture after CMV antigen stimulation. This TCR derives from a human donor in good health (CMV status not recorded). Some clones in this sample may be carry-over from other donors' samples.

The sequenced DNA is TGTGCCAGCAGTTGGGCGCGAGGCACTGAAGCTTTCTTT. Translated, it gives CASSWARGTEAFF. The chain was built from TRBV27 and TRBJ1-1, with an unclear D gene assignment. From the germline V gene (reference sequence), CDR1 is MNHEY and CDR2 is SMNVEV. Trimming costs V 4 bases and J 4 bases, and their ends lie 10 bases apart. Reading from cysteine to phenylalanine, the CDR3 counts 13 amino acids. The retained sequence is limited to the CDR3, 39 bases, with the frame set at the first base.